Shown below are 3 T cell receptor beta chains from a single sample sequenced in a study of cytomegalovirus exposure and HLA in healthy donors. 60 Vbeta and 13 Jbeta primers were used in PCR. The repertoire was sequenced with immunoSEQ multiplex PCR; TCRdb's copy has only in-frame clones and lacks some. The table includes approximately 180,000 clones, about three quarters detected once. The source material was PBMCs. These receptors were taken from a woman in her sixties or seventies in good health and CMV-seropositive.

This clone was found a few times. This rearrangement joins TRBV30 to TRBJ2-4, with D possibly matching TRBD2 (5 bases). This CDR3 has 12 amino acids. Germline CDR1 GTSNPN, CDR2 SVGIG (reference sequence). With 3 bases removed from V and 6 bases from J, the gap between germline ends came to 9 bases. Here the CDR3 DNA reads TGTGCCTGGAGGACGGGATTAAACATTCAGTACTTC. Its protein is CAWRTGLNIQYF.

The chain uses TRBV5-1 and TRBJ1-5, with 7 bases that match TRBD1. The CDR3 extends over 15 amino acids. CDR1 and CDR2 from the germline V gene are SGHRS and YFSETQ. V shed 0 bases, J shed 7 bases, and the junction held 7 bases outside the gene matches. CDR3 nucleotide sequence: TGCGCCAGCAGCTTGGAGGGGGCCGGGGTCCAGCCCCAGCATTTT. Translation: CASSLEGAGVQPQHF.

This chain connects TRBV7-9 to TRBJ2-7, with a weak D call TRBD2 (7 bases). CDR1 and CDR2 from the germline V gene are SEHNR and FQNEAQ (reference sequence). This CDR3 is 14 amino acids long. Deletions cut 0 bases from V and 13 bases from J, with 19 bases between. CDR3 coding DNA: TGTGCCAGCAGCTTAGCCGCGGGGGCCGGCAAGCCCTACTTC. It encodes CASSLAAGAGKPYF.